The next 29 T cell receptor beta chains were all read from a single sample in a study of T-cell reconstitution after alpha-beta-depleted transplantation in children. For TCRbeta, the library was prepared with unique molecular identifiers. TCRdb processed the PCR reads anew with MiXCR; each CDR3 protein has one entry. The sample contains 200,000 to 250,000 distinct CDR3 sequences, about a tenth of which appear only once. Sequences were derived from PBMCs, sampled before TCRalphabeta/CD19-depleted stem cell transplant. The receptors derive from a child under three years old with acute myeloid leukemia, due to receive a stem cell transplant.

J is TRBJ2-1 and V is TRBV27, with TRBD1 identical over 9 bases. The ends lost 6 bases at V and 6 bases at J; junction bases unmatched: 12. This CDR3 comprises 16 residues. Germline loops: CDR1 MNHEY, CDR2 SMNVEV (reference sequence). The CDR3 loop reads CASSPPLGTGSNEQFF. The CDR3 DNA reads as TGTGCCAGCAGCCCACCTCTCGGGACAGGGAGCAATGAGCAGTTCTTC.

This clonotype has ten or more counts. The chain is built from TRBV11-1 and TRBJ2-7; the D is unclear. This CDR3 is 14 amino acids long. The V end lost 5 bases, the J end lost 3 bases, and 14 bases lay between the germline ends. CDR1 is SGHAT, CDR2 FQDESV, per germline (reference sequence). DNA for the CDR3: TGTGCCAGCAGCCCCCCGATAAGGGTCTACGAGCAGTACTTC. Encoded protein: CASSPPIRVYEQYF.

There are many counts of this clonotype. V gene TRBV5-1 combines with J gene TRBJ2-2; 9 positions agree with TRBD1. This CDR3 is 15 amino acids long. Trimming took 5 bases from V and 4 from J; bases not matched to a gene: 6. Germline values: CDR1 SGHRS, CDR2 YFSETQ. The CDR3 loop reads CASRKATGGTGELFF. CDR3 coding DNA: TGCGCCAGCAGAAAGGCGACAGGGGGCACCGGGGAGCTGTTTTTT.

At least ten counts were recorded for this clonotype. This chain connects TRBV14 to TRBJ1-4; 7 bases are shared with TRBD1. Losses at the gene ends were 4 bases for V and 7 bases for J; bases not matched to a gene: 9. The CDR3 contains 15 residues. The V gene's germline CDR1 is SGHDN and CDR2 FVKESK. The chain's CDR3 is CASSPRQGGGEKLFF. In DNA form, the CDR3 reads TGTGCCAGCAGCCCCCGACAGGGAGGGGGTGAAAAACTGTTTTTT.

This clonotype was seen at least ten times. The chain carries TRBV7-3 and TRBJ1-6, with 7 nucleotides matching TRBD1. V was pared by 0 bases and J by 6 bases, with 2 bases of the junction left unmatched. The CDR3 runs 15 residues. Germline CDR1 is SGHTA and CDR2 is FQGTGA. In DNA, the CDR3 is TGTGCCAGCAGCTTAACAGGGGGCTTTAATTCACCCCTCCACTTT. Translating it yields CASSLTGGFNSPLHF.

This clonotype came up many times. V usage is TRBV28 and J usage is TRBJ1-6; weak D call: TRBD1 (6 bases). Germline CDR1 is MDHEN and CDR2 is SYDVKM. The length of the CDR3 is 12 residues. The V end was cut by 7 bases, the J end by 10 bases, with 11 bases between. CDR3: CASTITGSPLHF. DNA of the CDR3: TGTGCCAGCACCATTACAGGGTCACCCCTCCACTTT.

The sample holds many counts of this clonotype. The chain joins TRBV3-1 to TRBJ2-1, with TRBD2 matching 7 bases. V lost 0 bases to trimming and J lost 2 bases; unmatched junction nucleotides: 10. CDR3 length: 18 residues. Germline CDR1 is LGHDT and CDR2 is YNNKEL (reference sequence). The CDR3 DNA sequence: TGTGCCAGCAGCCAAGAGTCTTTTGCGGGAGAGGCCTACAATGAGCAGTTCTTC. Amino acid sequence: CASSQESFAGEAYNEQFF.

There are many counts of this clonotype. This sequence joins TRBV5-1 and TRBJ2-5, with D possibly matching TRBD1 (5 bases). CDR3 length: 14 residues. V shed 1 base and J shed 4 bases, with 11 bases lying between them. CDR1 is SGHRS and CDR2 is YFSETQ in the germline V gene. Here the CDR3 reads CASSLTRVGETQYF. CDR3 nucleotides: TGCGCCAGCAGCTTGACCAGGGTGGGAGAGACCCAGTACTTC.

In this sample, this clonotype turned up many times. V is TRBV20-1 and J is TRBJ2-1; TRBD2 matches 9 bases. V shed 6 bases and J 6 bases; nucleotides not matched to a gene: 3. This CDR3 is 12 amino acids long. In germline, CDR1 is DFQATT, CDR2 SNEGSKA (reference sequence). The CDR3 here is CSALAGVNEQFF. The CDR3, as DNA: TGCAGTGCATTAGCGGGAGTCAATGAGCAGTTCTTC.

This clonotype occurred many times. CDR3 protein: CASSLSGRTDTQYF. CDR3 bases: TGCGCCAGCAGCCTCTCTGGACGAACAGATACGCAGTATTTT. J is TRBJ2-3 and V is TRBV4-1; no reliable D call. V lost 4 bases to trimming and J lost 3 bases, with 11 bases between them. The CDR3 runs 14 residues. Germline assignment: CDR1 MGHRA and CDR2 YSYEKL.

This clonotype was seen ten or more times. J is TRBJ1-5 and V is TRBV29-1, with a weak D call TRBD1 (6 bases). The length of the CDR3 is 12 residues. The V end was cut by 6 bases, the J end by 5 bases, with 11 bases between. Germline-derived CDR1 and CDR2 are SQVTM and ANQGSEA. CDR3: CSVRTADQPQHF. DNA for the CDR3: TGCAGCGTCCGGACAGCTGATCAGCCCCAGCATTTT.

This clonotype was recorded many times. The CDR3 reads CASSYWGTGDNYGYTF. For the CDR3, the DNA is TGTGCCAGCAGTTACTGGGGGACAGGAGACAACTATGGCTACACCTTC. The chain joins TRBV6-5 to TRBJ1-2; TRBD1 agrees at 8 bases. V dropped 1 base and J dropped 2; count of bases not matched to a gene: 6. Germline V gene data show CDR1 as MNHEY and CDR2 as SVGAGI. This CDR3 contains 16 residues.

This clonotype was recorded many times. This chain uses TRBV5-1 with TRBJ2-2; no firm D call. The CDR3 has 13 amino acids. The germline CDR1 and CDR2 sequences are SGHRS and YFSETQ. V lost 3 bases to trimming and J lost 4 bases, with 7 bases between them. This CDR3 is CASSSTITGELFF. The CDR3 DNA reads TGCGCCAGCAGCTCTACAATCACCGGGGAGCTGTTTTTT.

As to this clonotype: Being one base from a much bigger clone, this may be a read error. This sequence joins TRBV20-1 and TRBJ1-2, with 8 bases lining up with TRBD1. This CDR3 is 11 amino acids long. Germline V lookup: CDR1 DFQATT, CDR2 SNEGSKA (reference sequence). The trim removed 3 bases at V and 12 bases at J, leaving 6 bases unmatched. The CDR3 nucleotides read TGCAGTGCTAGGACAGGGGCCGGCCACACCTTC. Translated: CSARTGAGHTF.

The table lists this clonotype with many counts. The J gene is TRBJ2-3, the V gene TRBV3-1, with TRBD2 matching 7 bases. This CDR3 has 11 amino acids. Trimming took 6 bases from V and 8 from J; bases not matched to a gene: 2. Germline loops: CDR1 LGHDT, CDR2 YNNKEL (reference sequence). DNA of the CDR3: TGTGCCAGCAGGGGAGGGACTACGCAGTATTTT. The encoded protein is CASRGGTTQYF.

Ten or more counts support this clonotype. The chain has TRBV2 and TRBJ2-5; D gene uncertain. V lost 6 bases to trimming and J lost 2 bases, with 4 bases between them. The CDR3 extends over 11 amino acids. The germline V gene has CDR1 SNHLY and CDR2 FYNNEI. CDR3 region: CASRTQETQYF. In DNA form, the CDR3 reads TGTGCCAGCAGGACACAAGAGACCCAGTACTTC.

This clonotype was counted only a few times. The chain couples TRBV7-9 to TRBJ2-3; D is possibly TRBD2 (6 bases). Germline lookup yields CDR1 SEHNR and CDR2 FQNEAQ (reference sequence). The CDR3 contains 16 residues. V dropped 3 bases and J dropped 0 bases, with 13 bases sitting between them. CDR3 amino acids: CASSFRGRTSTDTQYF. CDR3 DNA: TGTGCCAGCAGCTTCCGAGGGAGGACGAGCACAGATACGCAGTATTTT.

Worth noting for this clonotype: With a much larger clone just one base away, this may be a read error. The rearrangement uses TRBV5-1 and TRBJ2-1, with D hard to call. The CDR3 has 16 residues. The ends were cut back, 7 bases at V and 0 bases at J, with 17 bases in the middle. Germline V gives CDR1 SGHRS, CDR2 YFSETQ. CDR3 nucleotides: TGCGCCAGCGCCCCCAAAGGGTCGAGCTCCTACAATGAGCAGTTCTTC. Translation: CASAPKGSSSYNEQFF.

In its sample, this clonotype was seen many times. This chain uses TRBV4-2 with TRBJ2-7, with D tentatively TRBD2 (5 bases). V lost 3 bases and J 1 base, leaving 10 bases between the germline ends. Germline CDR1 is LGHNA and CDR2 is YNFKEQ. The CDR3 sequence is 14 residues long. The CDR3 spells CASSHGLESYEQYF. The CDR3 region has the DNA TGTGCCAGCAGCCACGGACTGGAGTCCTACGAGCAGTACTTC.

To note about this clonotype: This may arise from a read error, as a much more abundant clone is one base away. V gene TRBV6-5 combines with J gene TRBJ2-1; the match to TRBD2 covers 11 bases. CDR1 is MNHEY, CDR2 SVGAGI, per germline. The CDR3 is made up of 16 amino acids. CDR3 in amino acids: CVSSILAGVAYNEQFF. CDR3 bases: TGTGTCAGCAGTATACTAGCGGGGGTTGCCTACAATGAGCAGTTCTTC.

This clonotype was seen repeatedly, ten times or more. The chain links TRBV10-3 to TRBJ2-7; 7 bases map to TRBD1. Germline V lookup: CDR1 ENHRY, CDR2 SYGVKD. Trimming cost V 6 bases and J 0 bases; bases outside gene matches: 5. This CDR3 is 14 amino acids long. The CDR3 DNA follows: TGTGCCATCAGCGGACAGGAGAGCTCCTACGAGCAGTACTTC. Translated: CAISGQESSYEQYF.

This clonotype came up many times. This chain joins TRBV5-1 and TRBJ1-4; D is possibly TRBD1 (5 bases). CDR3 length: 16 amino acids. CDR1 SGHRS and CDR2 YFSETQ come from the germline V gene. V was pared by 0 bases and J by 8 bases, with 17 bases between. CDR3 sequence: CASSLVGGDGLEKLFF. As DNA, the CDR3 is TGCGCCAGCAGCTTGGTTGGAGGGGACGGCTTGGAAAAACTGTTTTTT.

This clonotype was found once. This CDR3 reads CASTRRGIRPYEQYF. As DNA, the CDR3 is TGTGCCAGCACCCGTAGAGGAATCAGGCCCTACGAGCAGTACTTC. This rearrangement joins TRBV27 to TRBJ2-7; D uncertain. The V end lost 7 bases, the J end lost 2 bases, and 18 bases lay between the germline ends. Germline loops: CDR1 MNHEY, CDR2 SMNVEV (reference sequence). The CDR3 has 15 residues.

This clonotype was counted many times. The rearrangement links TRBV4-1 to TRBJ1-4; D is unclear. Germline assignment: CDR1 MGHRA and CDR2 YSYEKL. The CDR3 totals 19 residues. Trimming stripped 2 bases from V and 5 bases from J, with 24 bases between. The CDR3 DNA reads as TGCGCCAGCAGCCAACGCCCCCCGGGCACAGAGACGAGGAATGAAAAACTGTTTTTT. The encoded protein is CASSQRPPGTETRNEKLFF.

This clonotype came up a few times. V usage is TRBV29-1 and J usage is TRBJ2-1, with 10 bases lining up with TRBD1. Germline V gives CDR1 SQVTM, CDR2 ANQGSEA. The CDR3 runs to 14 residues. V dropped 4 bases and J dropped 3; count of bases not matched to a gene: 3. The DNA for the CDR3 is TGCAGCGTTGCGGGACAGGGGAACTACAATGAGCAGTTCTTC. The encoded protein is CSVAGQGNYNEQFF.

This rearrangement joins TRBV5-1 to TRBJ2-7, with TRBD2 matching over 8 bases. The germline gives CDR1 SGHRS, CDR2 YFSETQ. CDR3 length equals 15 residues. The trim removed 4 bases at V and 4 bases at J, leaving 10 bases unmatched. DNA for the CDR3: TGCGCCAGCAGCCAACTAAGCGGGAGCGGGTACGAGCAGTACTTC. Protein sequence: CASSQLSGSGYEQYF.

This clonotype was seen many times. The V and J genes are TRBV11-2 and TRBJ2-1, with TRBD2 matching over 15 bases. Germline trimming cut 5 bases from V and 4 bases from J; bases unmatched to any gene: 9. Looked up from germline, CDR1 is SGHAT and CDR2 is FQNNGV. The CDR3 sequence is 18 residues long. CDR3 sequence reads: CASSPGTSGRTSYNEQFF. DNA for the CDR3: TGTGCCAGCAGCCCAGGGACTAGCGGGAGGACTTCTTACAATGAGCAGTTCTTC.

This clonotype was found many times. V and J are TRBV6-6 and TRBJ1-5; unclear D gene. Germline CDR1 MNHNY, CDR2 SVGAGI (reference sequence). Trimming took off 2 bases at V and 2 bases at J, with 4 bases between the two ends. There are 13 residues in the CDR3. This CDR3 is CASSYRGNQPQHF. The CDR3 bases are TGTGCCAGCAGTTACAGGGGCAATCAGCCCCAGCATTTT.

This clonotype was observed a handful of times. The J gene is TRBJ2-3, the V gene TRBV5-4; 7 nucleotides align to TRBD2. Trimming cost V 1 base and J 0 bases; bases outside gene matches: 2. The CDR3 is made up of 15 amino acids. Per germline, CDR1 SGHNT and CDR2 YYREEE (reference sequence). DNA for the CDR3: TGTGCCAGCAGCTTGTATAGCGGGAGCACAGATACGCAGTATTTT. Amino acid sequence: CASSLYSGSTDTQYF.